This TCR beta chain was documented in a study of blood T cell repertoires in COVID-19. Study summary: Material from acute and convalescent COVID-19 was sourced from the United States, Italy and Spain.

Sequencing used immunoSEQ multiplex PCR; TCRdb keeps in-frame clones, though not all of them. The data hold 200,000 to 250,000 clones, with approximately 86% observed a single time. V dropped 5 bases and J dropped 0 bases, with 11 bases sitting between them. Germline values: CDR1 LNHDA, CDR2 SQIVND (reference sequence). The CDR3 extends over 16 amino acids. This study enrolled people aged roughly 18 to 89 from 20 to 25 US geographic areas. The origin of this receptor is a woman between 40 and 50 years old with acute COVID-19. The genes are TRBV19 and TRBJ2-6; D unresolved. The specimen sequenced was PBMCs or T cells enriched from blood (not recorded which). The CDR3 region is CASSPSWSSGANVLTF. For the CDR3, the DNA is TGTGCCAGTAGTCCCTCATGGAGCTCTGGGGCCAACGTCCTGACTTTC.